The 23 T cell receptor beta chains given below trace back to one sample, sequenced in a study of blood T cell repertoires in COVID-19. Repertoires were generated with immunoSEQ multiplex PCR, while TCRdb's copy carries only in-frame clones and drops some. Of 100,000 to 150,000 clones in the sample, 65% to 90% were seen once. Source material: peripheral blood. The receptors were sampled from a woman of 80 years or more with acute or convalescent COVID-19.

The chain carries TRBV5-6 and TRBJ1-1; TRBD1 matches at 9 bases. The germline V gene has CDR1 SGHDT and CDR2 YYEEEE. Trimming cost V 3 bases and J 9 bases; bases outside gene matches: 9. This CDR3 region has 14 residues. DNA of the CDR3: TGTGCCAGCAGCTCCCTGGACAGGGGCCCTAAAGCTTTCTTT. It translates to CASSSLDRGPKAFF.

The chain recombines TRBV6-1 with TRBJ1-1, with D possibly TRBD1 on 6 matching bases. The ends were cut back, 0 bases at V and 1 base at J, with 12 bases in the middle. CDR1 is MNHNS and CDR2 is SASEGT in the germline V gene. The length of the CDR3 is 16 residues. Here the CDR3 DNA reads TGTGCCAGCAGTGAAGCGCAGGGGACAACGAACACTGAAGCTTTCTTT. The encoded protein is CASSEAQGTTNTEAFF.

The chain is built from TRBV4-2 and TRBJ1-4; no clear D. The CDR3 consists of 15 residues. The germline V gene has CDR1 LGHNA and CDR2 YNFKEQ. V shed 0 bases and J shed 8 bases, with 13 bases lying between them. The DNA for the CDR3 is TGTGCCAGCAGCCAAGATCCGAACCCCGGGGAAAAACTGTTTTTT. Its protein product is CASSQDPNPGEKLFF.

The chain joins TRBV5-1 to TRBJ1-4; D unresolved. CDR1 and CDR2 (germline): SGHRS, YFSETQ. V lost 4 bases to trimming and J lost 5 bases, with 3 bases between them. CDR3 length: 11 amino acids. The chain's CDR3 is CASSQNEKLFF. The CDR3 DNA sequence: TGCGCCAGCAGCCAAAATGAAAAACTGTTTTTT.

The chain's CDR3 is CASSLGQGVPGANVLTF. CDR3 coding DNA: TGTGCCAGCAGTTTAGGACAGGGGGTTCCTGGGGCCAACGTCCTGACTTTC. The V gene is TRBV28, the J gene TRBJ2-6; 10 bases are shared with TRBD1. V shed 2 bases and J 2 bases; nucleotides not matched to a gene: 3. Germline CDR1 and CDR2: MDHEN and SYDVKM. CDR3 length: 17 amino acids.

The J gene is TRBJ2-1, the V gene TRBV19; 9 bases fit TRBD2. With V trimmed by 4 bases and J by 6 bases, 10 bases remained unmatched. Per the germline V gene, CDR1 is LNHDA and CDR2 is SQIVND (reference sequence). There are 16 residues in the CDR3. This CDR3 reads CASSTVSGGRFNEQFF. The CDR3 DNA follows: TGTGCCAGTAGTACCGTTAGCGGGGGACGATTCAATGAGCAGTTCTTC.

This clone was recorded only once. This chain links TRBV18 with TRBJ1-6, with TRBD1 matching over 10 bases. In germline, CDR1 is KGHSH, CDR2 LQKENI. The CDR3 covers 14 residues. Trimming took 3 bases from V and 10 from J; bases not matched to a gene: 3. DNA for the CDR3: TGTGCCAGCTCACCGGGGACAGGGGACTCACCCCTCCACTTT. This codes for CASSPGTGDSPLHF.

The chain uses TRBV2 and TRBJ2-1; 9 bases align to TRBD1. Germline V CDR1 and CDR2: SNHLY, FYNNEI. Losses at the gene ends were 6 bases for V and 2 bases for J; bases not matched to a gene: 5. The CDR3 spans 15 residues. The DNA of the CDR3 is TGTGCCAGCAGGAGGGACAGGGACCCCTACAATGAGCAGTTCTTC. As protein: CASRRDRDPYNEQFF.

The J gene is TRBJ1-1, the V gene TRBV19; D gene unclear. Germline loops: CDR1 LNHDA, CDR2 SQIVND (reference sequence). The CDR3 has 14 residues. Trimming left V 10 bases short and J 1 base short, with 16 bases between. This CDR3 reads CATTNRRENTEAFF. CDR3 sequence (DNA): TGTGCCACCACCAATAGAAGAGAGAACACTGAAGCTTTCTTT. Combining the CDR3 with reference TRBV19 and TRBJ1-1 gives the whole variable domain DGGITQSPKYLFRKEGQNVTLSCEQNLNHDAMYWYRQDPGQGLRLIYYSQIVNDFQKGDIAEGYSVSREKKESFPLTVTSAQKNPTAFYLCATTNRRENTEAFFGQGTRLTVV.

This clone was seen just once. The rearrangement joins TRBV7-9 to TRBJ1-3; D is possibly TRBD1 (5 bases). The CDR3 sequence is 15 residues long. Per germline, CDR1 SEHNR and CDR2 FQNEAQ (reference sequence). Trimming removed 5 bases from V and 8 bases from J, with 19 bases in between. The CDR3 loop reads CASSPQGGTLDTIYF. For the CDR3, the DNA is TGTGCCAGCAGCCCCCAGGGAGGTACGTTGGACACCATATATTTT.

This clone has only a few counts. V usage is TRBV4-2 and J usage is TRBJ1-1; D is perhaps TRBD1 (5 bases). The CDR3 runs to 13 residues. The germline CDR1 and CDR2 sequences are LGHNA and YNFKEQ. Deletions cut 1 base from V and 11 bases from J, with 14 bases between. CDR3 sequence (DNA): TGTGCCAGCAGCCAAGGGGCGGGGGTTGAGGCTTTCTTT. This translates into CASSQGAGVEAFF.

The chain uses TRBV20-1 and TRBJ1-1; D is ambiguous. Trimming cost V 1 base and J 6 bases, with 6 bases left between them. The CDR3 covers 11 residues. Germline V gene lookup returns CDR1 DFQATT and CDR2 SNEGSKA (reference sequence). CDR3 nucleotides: TGCAGTGCTAGAGGTGAGCCTGAAGCTTTCTTT. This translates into CSARGEPEAFF.

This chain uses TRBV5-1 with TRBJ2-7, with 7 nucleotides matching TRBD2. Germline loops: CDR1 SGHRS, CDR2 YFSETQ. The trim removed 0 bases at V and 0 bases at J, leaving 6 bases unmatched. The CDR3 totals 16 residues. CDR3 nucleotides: TGCGCCAGCAGCTTGGCTAGCGGTCTTAGCTCCTACGAGCAGTACTTC. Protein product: CASSLASGLSSYEQYF.

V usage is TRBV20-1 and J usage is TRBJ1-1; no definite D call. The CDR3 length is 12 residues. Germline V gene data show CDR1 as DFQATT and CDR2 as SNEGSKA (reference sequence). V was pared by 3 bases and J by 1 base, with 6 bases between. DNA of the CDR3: TGCAGTGCTAGTGCGGGGAACACTGAAGCTTTCTTT. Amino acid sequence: CSASAGNTEAFF.

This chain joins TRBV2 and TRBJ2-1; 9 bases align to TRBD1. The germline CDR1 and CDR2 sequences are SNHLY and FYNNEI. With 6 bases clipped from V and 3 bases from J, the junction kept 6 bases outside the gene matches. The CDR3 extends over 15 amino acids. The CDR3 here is CASSRTGDDYNEQFF. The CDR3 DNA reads TGTGCCAGCAGCAGGACAGGGGATGACTACAATGAGCAGTTCTTC.

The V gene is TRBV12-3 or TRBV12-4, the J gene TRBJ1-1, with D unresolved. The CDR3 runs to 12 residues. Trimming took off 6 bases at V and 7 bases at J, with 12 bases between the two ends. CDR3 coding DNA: TGTGCCAGCAGCGCGGCCGACCGTGAAGCTTTCTTT. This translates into CASSAADREAFF.

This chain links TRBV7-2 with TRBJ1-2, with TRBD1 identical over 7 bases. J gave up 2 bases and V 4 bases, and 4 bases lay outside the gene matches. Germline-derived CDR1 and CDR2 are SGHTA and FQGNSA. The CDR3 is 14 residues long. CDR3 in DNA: TGTGCCAGCAGCTACGGGACAGAGAACTATGGCTACACCTTC. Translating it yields CASSYGTENYGYTF.

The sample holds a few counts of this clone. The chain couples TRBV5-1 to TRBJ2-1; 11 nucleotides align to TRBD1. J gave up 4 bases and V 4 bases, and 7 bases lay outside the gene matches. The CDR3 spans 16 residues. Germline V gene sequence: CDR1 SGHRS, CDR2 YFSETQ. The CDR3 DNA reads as TGCGCCAGCAGCGCACTGGACAGGGGGCGGTACAATGAGCAGTTCTTC. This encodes CASSALDRGRYNEQFF.

In nucleotides, the CDR3 is TGTGCCAGCAGCTATGAGGGCGGCCTCTATGGCTACACCTTC. This codes for CASSYEGGLYGYTF. The chain recombines TRBV7-9 with TRBJ1-2; no clear D gene. Germline V gene lookup returns CDR1 SEHNR and CDR2 FQNEAQ (reference sequence). V lost 4 bases, J lost 4 bases, and 13 bases lay in between. The CDR3 is 14 amino acids.

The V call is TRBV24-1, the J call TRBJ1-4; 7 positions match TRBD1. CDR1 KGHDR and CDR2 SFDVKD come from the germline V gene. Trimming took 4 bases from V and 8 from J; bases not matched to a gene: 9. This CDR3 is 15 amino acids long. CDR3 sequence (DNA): TGTGCCACCAGTGACACGACAGGGTCACAGGAAAAACTGTTTTTT. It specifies CATSDTTGSQEKLFF.

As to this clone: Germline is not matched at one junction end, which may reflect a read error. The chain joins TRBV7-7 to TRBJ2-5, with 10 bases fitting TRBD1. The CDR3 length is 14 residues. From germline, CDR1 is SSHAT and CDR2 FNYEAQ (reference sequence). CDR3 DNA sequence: TGTGCTAGCAGCTACGACAGGGGGCAGGAGACCCAGTACTTC. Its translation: CASSYDRGQETQYF.

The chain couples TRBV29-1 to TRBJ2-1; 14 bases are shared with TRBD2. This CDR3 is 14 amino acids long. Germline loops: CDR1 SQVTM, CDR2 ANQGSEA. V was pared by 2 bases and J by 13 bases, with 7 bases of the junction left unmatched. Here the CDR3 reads CSVEKTSGGAAQFF. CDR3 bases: TGCAGCGTTGAAAAGACTAGCGGGGGGGCGGCCCAGTTCTTC.

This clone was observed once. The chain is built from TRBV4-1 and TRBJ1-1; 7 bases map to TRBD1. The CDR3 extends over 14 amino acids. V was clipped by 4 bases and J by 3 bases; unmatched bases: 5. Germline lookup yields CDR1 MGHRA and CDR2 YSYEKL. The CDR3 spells CASSPGTVYTEAFF. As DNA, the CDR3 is TGCGCCAGCAGCCCGGGGACAGTGTACACTGAAGCTTTCTTT.